The 15 T cell receptor beta chains reported below all come from one sample, sequenced in a study of blood T cell repertoires in COVID-19. The repertoire was sequenced with immunoSEQ multiplex PCR; TCRdb's copy has only in-frame clones and lacks some. The table has about 310,000 clones, about 89% seen once. The sequencing input was PBMCs or T cells enriched from blood (not recorded which). Source of these receptors: a man aged 60 to 75 who had recovered from COVID-19.

The chain carries TRBV5-1 and TRBJ1-2, with 7 bases matching TRBD1. There are 17 residues in the CDR3. The trim removed 4 bases at V and 6 bases at J, leaving 18 bases unmatched. Germline lookup yields CDR1 SGHRS and CDR2 YFSETQ. CDR3 bases: TGCGCCAGCAGCCCCCGGGACAGACAAGGGGGTTCTAATGGCTACACCTTC. This sequence encodes CASSPRDRQGGSNGYTF. Together with reference TRBV5-1 and TRBJ1-2, the CDR3 gives the full variable domain: KAGVTQTPRYLIKTRGQQVTLSCSPISGHRSVSWYQQTPGQGLQFLFEYFSETQRNKGNFPGRFSGRQFSNSRSEMNVSTLELGDSALYLCASSPRDRQGGSNGYTFGSGTRLTVV.

This rearrangement joins TRBV7-2 to TRBJ2-7; D ambiguous. The length of the CDR3 is 14 residues. Looked up from germline, CDR1 is SGHTA and CDR2 is FQGNSA. V lost 2 bases, J lost 0 bases, and 8 bases lay in between. The CDR3 DNA follows: TGTGCCAGCAGCTTAAGTCTGGCCTCCTACGAGCAGTACTTC. Residues: CASSLSLASYEQYF.

The rearrangement joins TRBV21-1 to TRBJ2-3; the table's D gene call, TRBD2, was not cross checked with the DNA. TRBV21-1 has pseudogene status. CDR3 length: 16 residues. For the CDR3, the DNA is TGTGCCAGCAGAAGAACTAGCGGGAGAAGGACAGATACGCAGTATTTT. This encodes CASRRTSGRRTDTQYF.

With respect to this clone: The sample carries other DNA sequences with the same CDR3. The V and J genes are TRBV19 and TRBJ1-5, with 9 bases aligning to TRBD1. The V gene end was trimmed by 5 bases and the J gene end by 5 bases; junction bases not matched to a gene: 1. The V gene's germline CDR1 is LNHDA and CDR2 SQIVND (reference sequence). This CDR3 comprises 13 residues. For the CDR3, the DNA is TGTGCCAGTAGTCGGGACAGGGATCAGCCCCAGCATTTT. Encoded protein: CASSRDRDQPQHF.

This rearrangement joins TRBV11-3 to TRBJ2-7, with D perhaps TRBD1 (6 bases). With 5 bases removed from V and 7 bases from J, the gap between germline ends came to 21 bases. Germline V lookup: CDR1 SGHNT, CDR2 YENEEA. The CDR3 covers 15 residues. The DNA for the CDR3 is TGTGCCAGCAGCCCCCAGGGGAAGGGGTTGACGGAGCAGTACTTC. It translates to CASSPQGKGLTEQYF.

This chain uses TRBV19 with TRBJ2-3; weak D call: TRBD2 (5 bases). This CDR3 has 11 residues. Looked up from germline, CDR1 is LNHDA and CDR2 is SQIVND (reference sequence). The chain's CDR3 is CGAGPRDTQYF. CDR3 sequence (DNA): TGTGGCGCGGGCCCACGAGATACGCAGTATTTT.

The chain links TRBV10-1 to TRBJ1-1; D might be TRBD1 (6 bases). This CDR3 is built from 12 residues. V was shortened by 9 bases and J by 1 base, with 9 bases between the two germline ends. Germline lookup yields CDR1 WNHNN and CDR2 SYGVQD (reference sequence). CDR3 in amino acids: CARDSPNTEAFF. The CDR3 nucleotides read TGCGCCAGGGACAGCCCGAACACTGAAGCTTTCTTT.

This chain joins TRBV5-4 and TRBJ1-1; perhaps TRBD1 as D (5 bases). The CDR3 spans 18 residues. V lost 2 bases, J lost 5 bases, and 25 bases lay in between. Germline CDR1 is SGHNT and CDR2 is YYREEE (reference sequence). CDR3 sequence: CASSFRSEGQGSRTEAFF. In nucleotides, the CDR3 is TGTGCCAGCAGCTTTCGTTCCGAAGGGCAGGGATCGAGGACTGAAGCTTTCTTT. Drawing the rest from reference TRBV5-4 and TRBJ1-1, the complete variable domain is ETGVTQSPTHLIKTRGQQVTLRCSSQSGHNTVSWYQQALGQGPQFIFQYYREEENGRGNFPPRFSGLQFPNYSSELNVNALELDDSALYLCASSFRSEGQGSRTEAFFGQGTRLTVV.

The rearrangement uses TRBV9 and TRBJ2-1; D not resolved. V gave up 2 bases and J gave up 4 bases, with 4 bases separating them. CDR1 is SGDLS and CDR2 is YYNGEE in the germline V gene. The CDR3 is 12 residues long. The CDR3 bases are TGTGCCAGCAGCGTTCCTTACAATGAGCAGTTCTTC. Its protein product is CASSVPYNEQFF.

J is TRBJ2-3 and V is TRBV7-3; 8 bases are shared with TRBD2. CDR3 length equals 15 residues. CDR1 and CDR2 (germline): SGHTA, FQGTGA. V trimming: 2 bases; J trimming: 5 bases; junction bases outside the gene matches: 6. CDR3 nucleotide sequence: TGTGCCAGCAGCTTACGTGGGCTAGCGGGAGATACGCAGTATTTT. Its protein product is CASSLRGLAGDTQYF.

V gene TRBV30 combines with J gene TRBJ1-4; D not resolved. Germline loops: CDR1 GTSNPN, CDR2 SVGIG (reference sequence). V lost 0 bases and J 8 bases, leaving 7 bases between the germline ends. The CDR3 runs 12 residues. CDR3 in amino acids: CAWSVQNEKLFF. In DNA form, the CDR3 reads TGTGCCTGGAGTGTACAGAACGAAAAACTGTTTTTT. The full variable domain, its missing parts supplied by reference TRBV30 and TRBJ1-4, is SQTIHQWPATLVQPVGSPLSLECTVEGTSNPNLYWYRQAAGRGLQLLFYSVGIGQISSEVPQNLSASRPQDRQFILSSKKLLLSDSGFYLCAWSVQNEKLFFGSGTQLSVL.

The chain joins TRBV2 to TRBJ1-2; 12 nucleotides match TRBD1. This CDR3 region has 18 residues. Germline V gives CDR1 SNHLY, CDR2 FYNNEI. V dropped 6 bases and J dropped 4; count of bases not matched to a gene: 15. CDR3 coding DNA: TGTGCCAGCAGACAGGTTGGGACAGGGGGCCGGAGGGGCTATGGCTACACCTTC. Its protein product is CASRQVGTGGRRGYGYTF.

Turning to this clone: Other DNA sequences of this sample code for an identical CDR3. J is TRBJ2-1 and V is TRBV19, with 13 bases lining up with TRBD2. The CDR3 runs 15 residues. The V gene's germline CDR1 is LNHDA and CDR2 SQIVND (reference sequence). J gave up 7 bases and V 6 bases, and 6 bases lay outside the gene matches. The CDR3, as DNA: TGTGCCAGTAGCCCACTAGCGGGAGGGGGAAATGAGCAGTTCTTC. It yields the protein CASSPLAGGGNEQFF.

The V and J genes are TRBV6-2 or TRBV6-3 and TRBJ1-1; D is possibly TRBD1 (6 bases). CDR3 length: 15 residues. Trimming cost V 7 bases and J 2 bases, with 17 bases left between them. In germline, CDR1 is MNHEY, CDR2 SVGEGT. The CDR3 spells CASNPSGQRNTEAFF. The CDR3, as DNA: TGTGCCAGCAACCCATCAGGACAGAGAAACACTGAAGCTTTCTTT.

The chain couples TRBV24-1 to TRBJ2-1, with D unclear. The V gene's germline CDR1 is KGHDR and CDR2 SFDVKD. The CDR3 is 14 amino acids. The V end was cut by 5 bases, the J end by 3 bases, with 10 bases between. The CDR3 loop is CATSGSPLYNEQFF. CDR3 coding DNA: TGTGCCACCAGTGGTAGTCCCCTCTACAATGAGCAGTTCTTC.